This note documents a single T cell receptor (beta chain) sequence. Only in-frame clones appear in the TCRdb table, and some are missing; sequencing was by immunoSEQ multiplex PCR. Of more than 150,000 clones in the sample, roughly 70% are singletons; the top ten hold roughly 10%. The data belong to a study of shared clonotypes between healthy human individuals. Germline V gene sequence: CDR1 SEHNR, CDR2 FQNEAQ (reference sequence). CDR3 length: 14 amino acids. Trimming left V 5 bases short and J 1 base short, with 9 bases between. V usage is TRBV7-9 and J usage is TRBJ2-1, with unresolved D. This clonotype originated in a young man in good health. The sequencing sample was made of memory CD4+ T cells sorted from blood. Noted subset: CD45RA-negative fraction. This chain's CDR3 is CASSRPGSYNEQFF. CDR3 DNA: TGTGCCAGCAGCCGACCGGGTTCCTACAATGAGCAGTTCTTC.